This T cell receptor (beta chain) was profiled in a study of OX40 agonist ivuxolimab in advanced cancers. Overall study: Patients assigned to dose escalation were diagnosed with hepatocellular carcinoma, melanoma, renal cell or head and neck cancer. Eligibility rules accepted prior anti-PD-1, anti-PD-L1 or anti-CTLA-4 therapy, and 40% to 50% had some. Partial responses were achieved by three patients: one hepatocellular carcinoma, two cutaneous melanoma.

TCRdb's copy holds only in-frame clones and misses some; the assay was immunoSEQ multiplex PCR. The sample carries about 100,000 clones, 90% recorded once. V was cut by 0 bases and J by 1 base, with 9 bases left in between. CDR1 is SGHNT, CDR2 YYREEE, per germline (reference sequence). The CDR3 length is 15 residues. The origin of this receptor is an adult with an advanced solid tumor such as melanoma, head and neck, liver or kidney cancer. The rearrangement joins TRBV5-4 to TRBJ2-3; D unresolved. The source material was CD4+ or CD8+ T cells sorted from blood, sampled in a trial of the OX40 agonist ivuxolimab. The CDR3 DNA reads as TGTGCCAGCAGCTTGGGTGGCGGACGCACAGATACGCAGTATTTT. Its protein is CASSLGGGRTDTQYF.